This TCR beta chain comes out of a study of Ad26.COV2.S vaccination and SARS-CoV-2 variants. The CDR3 runs to 13 residues. V shed 3 bases and J shed 4 bases, with 8 bases lying between them. Noted treatment: 19 received Ad26.COV2.S at low or high dose, single or two shots; roughly five received placebo; per-sample allocation not given. The samples were gathered on day 63 after the first injection of vaccine or placebo. The repertoire was sequenced with immunoSEQ multiplex PCR; TCRdb's copy has only in-frame clones and lacks some. The sample lists hundreds of thousands of clones, 75% to 95% seen once, with 12% in the top ten.

This specimen consisted of peripheral blood, obtained in a trial of Ad26.COV2.S vaccine versus placebo. The V and J genes are TRBV12-3 or TRBV12-4 and TRBJ2-3; D uncertain. This clonotype was obtained from a person aged 18 to 59 who received the Ad26.COV2.S COVID-19 vaccine or a placebo. DNA of the CDR3: TGTGCCAGCAGTTTTTACGAGTCAGATACGCAGTATTTT. It yields the protein CASSFYESDTQYF.